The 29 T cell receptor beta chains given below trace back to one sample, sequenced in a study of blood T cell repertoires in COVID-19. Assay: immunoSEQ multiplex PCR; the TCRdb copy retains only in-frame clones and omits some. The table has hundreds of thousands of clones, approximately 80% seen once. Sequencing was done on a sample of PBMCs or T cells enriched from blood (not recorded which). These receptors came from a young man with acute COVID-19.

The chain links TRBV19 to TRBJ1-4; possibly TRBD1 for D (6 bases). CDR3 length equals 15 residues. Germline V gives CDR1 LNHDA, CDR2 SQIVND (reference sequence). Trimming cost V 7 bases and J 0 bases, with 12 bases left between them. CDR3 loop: CASKRGGATNEKLFF. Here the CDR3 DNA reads TGTGCCAGTAAAAGGGGGGGAGCAACTAATGAAAAACTGTTTTTT.

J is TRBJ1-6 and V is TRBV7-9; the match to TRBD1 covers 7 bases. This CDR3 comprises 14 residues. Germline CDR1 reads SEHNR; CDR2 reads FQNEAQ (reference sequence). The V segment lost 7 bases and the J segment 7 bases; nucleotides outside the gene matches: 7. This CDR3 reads CASNRQGWNSPLHF. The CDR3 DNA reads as TGTGCCAGCAACCGACAGGGTTGGAATTCACCCCTCCACTTT.

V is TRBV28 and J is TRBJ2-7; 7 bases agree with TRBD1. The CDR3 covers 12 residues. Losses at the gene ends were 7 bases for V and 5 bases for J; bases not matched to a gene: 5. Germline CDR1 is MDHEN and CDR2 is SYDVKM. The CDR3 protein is CASTTGLHEQYF. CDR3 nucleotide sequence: TGTGCCAGCACGACAGGGTTACACGAGCAGTACTTC.

In nucleotides, the CDR3 is TGTGCCAGCTCACCGGCCGAGGTTGTCACTGAAGCTTTCTTT. Its translation: CASSPAEVVTEAFF. The chain is built from TRBV18 and TRBJ1-1; no definite D call. The CDR3 is made up of 14 amino acids. In germline, CDR1 is KGHSH, CDR2 LQKENI. V shed 3 bases and J shed 4 bases, with 12 bases lying between them. The full variable domain, its missing parts supplied by reference TRBV18 and TRBJ1-1, is NAGVMQNPRHLVRRRGQEARLRCSPMKGHSHVYWYRQLPEEGLKFMVYLQKENIIDESGMPKERFSAEFPKEGPSILRIQQVVRGDSAAYFCASSPAEVVTEAFFGQGTRLTVV.

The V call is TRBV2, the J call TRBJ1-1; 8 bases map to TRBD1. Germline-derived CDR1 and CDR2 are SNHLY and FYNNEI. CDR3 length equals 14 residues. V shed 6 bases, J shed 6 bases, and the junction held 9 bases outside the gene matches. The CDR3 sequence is CASRYSGGVSEAFF. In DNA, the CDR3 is TGTGCCAGCAGGTACTCAGGGGGCGTCTCTGAAGCTTTCTTT.

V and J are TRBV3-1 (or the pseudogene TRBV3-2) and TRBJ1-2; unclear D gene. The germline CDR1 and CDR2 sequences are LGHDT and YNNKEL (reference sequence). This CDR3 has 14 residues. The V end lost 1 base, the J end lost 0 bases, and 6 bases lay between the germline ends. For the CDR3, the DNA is TGTGCCAGCAGCCAAGTTCCCGCTAACTATGGCTACACCTTC. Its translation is CASSQVPANYGYTF.

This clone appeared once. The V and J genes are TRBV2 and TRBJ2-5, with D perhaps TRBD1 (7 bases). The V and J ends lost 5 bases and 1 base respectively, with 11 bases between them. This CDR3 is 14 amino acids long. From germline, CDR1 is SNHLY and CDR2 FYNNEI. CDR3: CASSNRGLQETQYF. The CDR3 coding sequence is TGTGCCAGCAGTAACAGGGGACTCCAAGAGACCCAGTACTTC.

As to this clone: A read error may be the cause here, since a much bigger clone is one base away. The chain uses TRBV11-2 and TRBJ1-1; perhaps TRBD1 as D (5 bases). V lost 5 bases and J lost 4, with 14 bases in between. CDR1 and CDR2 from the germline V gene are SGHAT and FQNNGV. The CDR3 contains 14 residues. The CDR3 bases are TGTGCCAGCAGCGTTAACCAGGGCCCCACTGAAGCTTTCTTT. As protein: CASSVNQGPTEAFF.

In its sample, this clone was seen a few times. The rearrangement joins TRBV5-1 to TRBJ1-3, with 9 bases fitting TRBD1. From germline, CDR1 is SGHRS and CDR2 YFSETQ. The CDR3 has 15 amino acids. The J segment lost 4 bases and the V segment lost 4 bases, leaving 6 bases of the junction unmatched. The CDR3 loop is CASSAGQGVGNTIYF. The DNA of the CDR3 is TGCGCCAGCAGCGCGGGACAGGGAGTAGGAAACACCATATATTTT.

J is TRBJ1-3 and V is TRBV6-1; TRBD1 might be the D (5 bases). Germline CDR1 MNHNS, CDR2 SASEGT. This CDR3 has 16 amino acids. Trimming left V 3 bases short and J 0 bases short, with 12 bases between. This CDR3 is CASSDATVPSGNTIYF. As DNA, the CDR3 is TGTGCCAGCAGTGACGCGACAGTCCCCTCTGGAAACACCATATATTTT.

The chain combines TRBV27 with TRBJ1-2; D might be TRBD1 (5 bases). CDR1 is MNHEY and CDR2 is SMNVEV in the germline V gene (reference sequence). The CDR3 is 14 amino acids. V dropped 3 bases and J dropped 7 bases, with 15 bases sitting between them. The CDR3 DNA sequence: TGTGCCAGCAGTTTTTCTGGGGGGGTGGGTGGCTACACCTTC. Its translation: CASSFSGGVGGYTF.

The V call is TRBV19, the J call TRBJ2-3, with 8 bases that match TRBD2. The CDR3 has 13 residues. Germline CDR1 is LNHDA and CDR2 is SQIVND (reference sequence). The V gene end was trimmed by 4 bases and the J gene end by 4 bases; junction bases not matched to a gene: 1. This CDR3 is CASSTRGADTQYF. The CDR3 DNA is TGTGCCAGTAGTACGCGGGGGGCAGATACGCAGTATTTT.

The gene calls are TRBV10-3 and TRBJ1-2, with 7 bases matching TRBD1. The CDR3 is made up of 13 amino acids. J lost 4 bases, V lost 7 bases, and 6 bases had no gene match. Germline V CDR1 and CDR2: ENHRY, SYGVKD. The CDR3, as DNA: TGTGCCATCACCGACAGGGAAACCTATGGCTACACCTTC. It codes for CAITDRETYGYTF.

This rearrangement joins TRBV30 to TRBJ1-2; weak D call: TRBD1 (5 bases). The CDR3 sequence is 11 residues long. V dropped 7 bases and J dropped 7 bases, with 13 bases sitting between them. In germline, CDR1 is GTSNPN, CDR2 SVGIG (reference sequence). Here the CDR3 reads CAFLGGFGYTF. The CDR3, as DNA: TGTGCCTTCCTGGGGGGATTTGGCTACACCTTC.

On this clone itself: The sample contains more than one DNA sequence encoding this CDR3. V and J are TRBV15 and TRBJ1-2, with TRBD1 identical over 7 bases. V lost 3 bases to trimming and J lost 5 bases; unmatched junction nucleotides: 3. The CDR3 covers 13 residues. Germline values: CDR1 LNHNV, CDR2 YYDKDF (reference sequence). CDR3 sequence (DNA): TGTGCCACCAGCAGGGGGACAGATTATGGCTACACCTTC. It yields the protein CATSRGTDYGYTF. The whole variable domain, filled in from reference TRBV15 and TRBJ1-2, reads DAMVIQNPRYQVTQFGKPVTLSCSQTLNHNVMYWYQQKSSQAPKLLFHYYDKDFNNEADTPDNFQSRRPNTSFCFLDIRSPGLGDTAMYLCATSRGTDYGYTFGSGTRLTVV.

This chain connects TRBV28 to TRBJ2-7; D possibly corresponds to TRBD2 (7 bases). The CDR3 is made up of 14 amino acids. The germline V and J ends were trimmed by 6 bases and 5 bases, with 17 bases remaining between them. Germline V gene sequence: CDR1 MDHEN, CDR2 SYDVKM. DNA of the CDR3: TGTGCCAGCAGGAGGGGGGGTTCTGCCCACGAGCAGTACTTC. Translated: CASRRGGSAHEQYF.

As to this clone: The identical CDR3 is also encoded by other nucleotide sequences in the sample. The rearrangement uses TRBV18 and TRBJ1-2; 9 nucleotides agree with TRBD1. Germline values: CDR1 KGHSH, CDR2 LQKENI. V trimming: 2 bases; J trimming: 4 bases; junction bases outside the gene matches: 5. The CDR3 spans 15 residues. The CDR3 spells CASSPLDRGSYGYTF. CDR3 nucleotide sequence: TGTGCCAGCTCACCATTGGACAGGGGATCCTATGGCTACACCTTC.

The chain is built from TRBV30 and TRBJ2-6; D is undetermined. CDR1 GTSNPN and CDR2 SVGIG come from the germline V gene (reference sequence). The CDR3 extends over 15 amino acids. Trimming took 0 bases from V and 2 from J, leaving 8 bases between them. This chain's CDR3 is CAWSVHEAGANVLTF. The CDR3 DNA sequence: TGTGCCTGGAGTGTACATGAGGCTGGGGCCAACGTCCTGACTTTC.

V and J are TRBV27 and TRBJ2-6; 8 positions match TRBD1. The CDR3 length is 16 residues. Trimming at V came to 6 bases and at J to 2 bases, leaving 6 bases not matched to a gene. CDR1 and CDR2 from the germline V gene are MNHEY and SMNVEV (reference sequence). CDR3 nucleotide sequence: TGTGCCAGCAGGCGCACGACAGGGGCTGGGGCCAACGTCCTGACTTTC. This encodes CASRRTTGAGANVLTF.

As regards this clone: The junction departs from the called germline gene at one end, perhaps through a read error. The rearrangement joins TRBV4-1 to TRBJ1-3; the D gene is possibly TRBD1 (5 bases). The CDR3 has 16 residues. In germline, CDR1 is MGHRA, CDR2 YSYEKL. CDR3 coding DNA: TGCGCTAGCAGCCAACGAGTACAGGTGTTGCGAAACACCATATATTTT. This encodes CASSQRVQVLRNTIYF.

CDR3 nucleotides: TGCGCCAGCAGCATCGCCGGGGACAGTGGGCCTACTTTCTTT. Translation gives CASSIAGDSGPTFF. The chain uses TRBV5-1 and TRBJ1-1; 7 bases fit TRBD1. With 4 bases clipped from V and 12 bases from J, the junction kept 15 bases outside the gene matches. CDR3 length equals 14 residues. The germline gives CDR1 SGHRS, CDR2 YFSETQ. Full variable domain (outside the CDR3, taken from reference TRBV5-1 and TRBJ1-1): KAGVTQTPRYLIKTRGQQVTLSCSPISGHRSVSWYQQTPGQGLQFLFEYFSETQRNKGNFPGRFSGRQFSNSRSEMNVSTLELGDSALYLCASSIAGDSGPTFFGQGTRLTVV.

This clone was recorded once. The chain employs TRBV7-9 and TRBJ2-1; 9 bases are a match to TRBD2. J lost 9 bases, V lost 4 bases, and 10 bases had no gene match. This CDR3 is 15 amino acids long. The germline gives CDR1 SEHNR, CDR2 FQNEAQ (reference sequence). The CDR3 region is CASSSKRGALSEQFF. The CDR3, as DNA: TGTGCCAGCAGCTCCAAGCGGGGGGCCCTCAGTGAGCAGTTCTTC.

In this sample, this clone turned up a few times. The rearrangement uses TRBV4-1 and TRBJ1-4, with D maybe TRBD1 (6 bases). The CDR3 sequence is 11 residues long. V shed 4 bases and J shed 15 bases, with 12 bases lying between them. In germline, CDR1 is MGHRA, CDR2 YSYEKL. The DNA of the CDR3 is TGCGCCAGCAGCCGCGGAACAGGGTTGTTTTTT. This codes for CASSRGTGLFF.

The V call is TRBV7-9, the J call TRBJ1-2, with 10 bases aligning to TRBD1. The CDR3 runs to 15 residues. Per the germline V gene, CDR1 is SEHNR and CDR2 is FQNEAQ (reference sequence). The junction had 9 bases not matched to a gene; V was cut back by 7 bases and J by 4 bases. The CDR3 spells CASTPRDRGIYGYTF. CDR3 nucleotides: TGTGCCAGCACCCCCCGGGACAGGGGAATCTATGGCTACACCTTC.

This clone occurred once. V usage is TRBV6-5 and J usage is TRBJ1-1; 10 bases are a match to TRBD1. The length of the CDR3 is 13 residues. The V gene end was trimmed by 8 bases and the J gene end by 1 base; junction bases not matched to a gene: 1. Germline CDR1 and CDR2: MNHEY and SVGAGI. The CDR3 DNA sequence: TGTGCCAGCCGACAGGGGGCGAACACTGAAGCTTTCTTT. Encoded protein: CASRQGANTEAFF.

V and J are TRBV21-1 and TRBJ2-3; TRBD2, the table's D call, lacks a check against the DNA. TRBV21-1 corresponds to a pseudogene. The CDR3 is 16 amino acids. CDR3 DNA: TGTGCCAGCAGCAAAGAGGGCGGGGGCTTCACAGATACGCAGTATTTT. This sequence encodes CASSKEGGGFTDTQYF.

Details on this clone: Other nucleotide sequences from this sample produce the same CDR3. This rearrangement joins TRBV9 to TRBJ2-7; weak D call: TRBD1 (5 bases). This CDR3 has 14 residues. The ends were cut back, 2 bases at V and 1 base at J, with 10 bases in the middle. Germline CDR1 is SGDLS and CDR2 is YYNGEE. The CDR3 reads CASSVGDSSYEQYF. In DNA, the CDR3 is TGTGCCAGCAGCGTTGGAGACAGTTCCTACGAGCAGTACTTC.

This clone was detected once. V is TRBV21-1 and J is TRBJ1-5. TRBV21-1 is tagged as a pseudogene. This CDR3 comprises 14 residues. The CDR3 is CASSKAEINQPQHF. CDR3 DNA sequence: TGTGCCAGCAGCAAGGCGGAAATCAATCAGCCCCAGCATTTT.

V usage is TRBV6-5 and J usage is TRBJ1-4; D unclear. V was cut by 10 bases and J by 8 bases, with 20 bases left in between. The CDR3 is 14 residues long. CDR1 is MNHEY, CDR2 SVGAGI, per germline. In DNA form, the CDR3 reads TGTGCCACAGCCTCCTTCCCTGGGGAGGAAAAACTGTTTTTT. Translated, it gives CATASFPGEEKLFF.